The subject of this entry is one T cell receptor (beta chain). The specificity of this receptor is unknown. Base qualities are not provided; no much larger clone lies one nucleotide away. Peripheral blood CD8+ and CD4+ T cells from healthy donors, Susac syndrome patients and multiple sclerosis patients were profiled by high-throughput TCR beta sequencing. Multiple sclerosis controls were treatment-naive patients with stable or active relapsing-remitting disease fulfilling revised McDonald criteria. Bulk CD8+ and CD4+ T cells were purified magnetically by negative isolation, whereas CD8+ TEMRA cells were enriched by FACS. Blood was drawn into EDTA tubes, processed within 24 hours, and PBMCs were isolated by density gradient centrifugation. PBMCs intended for TCR sequencing were cryopreserved in liquid nitrogen and thawed later in a water bath at 37 degrees C. The sorted or isolated CD4+, CD8+ and CD8+ TEMRA cells had a purity of 90% or higher.

From a lookup of the germline V gene, CDR1 and CDR2 are MDHEN and SYDVKM. V is reduced by 1 base and J by 0 bases, leaving a spacing of 14 bases between them. Including cysteine and phenylalanine, the CDR3 has 17 amino acids. Only the CDR3 part of the read is kept: 51 bases, read in frame from the first base. This entry is derived from a study of CD8 T cells in Susac syndrome (dated by TCRdb to the late 2010s). Some background on the complete study: Whether CD8+ T cell activation and differentiation in Susac syndrome was antigen driven was tested using repertoire sequencing. The clonality of the CD8+ T cell repertoire was compared across approximately 11 healthy donors, some 14 Susac syndrome patients and under 17 multiple sclerosis patients.

RNA was extracted using the RNeasy kit, and about 0.45 to 1 microgram was reverse transcribed with random hexamers. The immunoSEQ multiplex PCR assay, covering 54 Vbeta and 13 Jbeta segments, was used to amplify TCR beta CDR3 regions. To correct PCR amplification bias, a synthetic template baseline was used for both primer optimization and computational correction. The published analysis was carried out like this. Reads were assigned to V, D and J genes according to IMGT and analyzed in immunoSEQ Analyzer, with only productive sequences retained. Clonality was computed as one minus Shannon entropy normalized by log2 of the number of productive unique sequences. For each patient and control, public and private clones were evaluated within the 100 most prevalent clones. Clones were defined as Susac-specific when absent from the healthy and MS cohorts, from some 1,100 published viral clones and from other ImmuneACCESS disease sequences. TCRdb ran its own pipeline on the public reads, namely fastp trimming at Q25 and MiXCR clone calling, and kept in-frame beta chains. Each CDR3 protein appears once, grouped with its most common genes and DNA. TCRdb, not the authors, supplied the V and J calls. The sample table contains about 280,000 distinct CDR3 sequences; only one count was recorded for around 83% of them. The ten most abundant clones make up 0.095% to 0.14% of the sample.

What the research found in general, with its limitations: The number of individuals in the TCR sequencing and HLA analysis was acknowledged as relatively small.

The TCR sequence derives from a human donor with multiple sclerosis. Material: CD8+ T cells from PBMCs. The chain is encoded by TRBV28 joined to TRBJ2-3; no D gene can be assigned with confidence. CDR3 reads: CASSLYGLAESTDTQYF. The DNA reads as follows: TGTGCCAGCAGTTTATACGGTTTGGCGGAAAGCACAGATACGCAGTATTTT.